This T cell receptor beta chain was documented in a study of blood T cell repertoires in COVID-19. In the study overall: Some COVID-19 samples were acute and others convalescent; all came from the United States, Italy and Spain. PBMCs, B-cell-depleted T cells, or T cells were the source of the cDNA or gDNA that made up the material.

In the authors' methods: Reference gene primer amplification gave estimated nucleated cell counts. The repertoire was sequenced with immunoSEQ multiplex PCR; TCRdb's copy has only in-frame clones and lacks some. V, J and clone size reflect that table, while D and trimming were determined from the DNA. Found here are 150,000 to 200,000 clones, 70% to 90% of them singletons; the top ten hold 0.7% to 0.9%. This CDR3 spans 16 amino acids. The trim removed 3 bases at V and 1 base at J, leaving 7 bases unmatched. CDR1 and CDR2 (germline): LNHDA, SQIVND (reference sequence). The chain links TRBV19 to TRBJ1-1; TRBD1 matches 8 bases. The TCR was taken from a woman between 18 and 30 years old who had recovered from COVID-19. Sequenced material: PBMCs or T cells enriched from blood (not recorded which). In nucleotides, the CDR3 is TGTGCCAGTAGTATCGGGACAGGAGGGCCGAACACTGAAGCTTTCTTT. Translation gives CASSIGTGGPNTEAFF.